The present entry profiles one T cell receptor (beta chain) with its context. Its specificity is unknown. PCR primers comprised 60 Vbeta and 13 Jbeta primers. Profiling relied on immunoSEQ multiplex PCR, and the TCRdb table lists in-frame clones only, not all of them. The sample includes over 150,000 clones, roughly three quarters of them seen just once. This entry comes from a study of cytomegalovirus exposure and HLA in healthy donors. CDR1 and CDR2 from the germline V gene are MNHEY and SMNVEV (reference sequence). This CDR3 spans 20 amino acids. Study-level findings and limits: The study labeled around 160 TCR beta chains cytomegalovirus-associated.

The V gene is TRBV27, the J gene TRBJ2-5, with TRBD1 identical over 9 bases. The J call may be incorrect, as the DNA end agrees better with TRBJ2-7. Material: PBMCs. The clonotype was recovered from a man aged 30 to 45 in good health and CMV-seropositive. The CDR3 nucleotides are TGTGCCAGCAGTTTATCTCCCCTGAGAAACCGGGACAGGGTGGTATACGAGCAGTACTTC. Encoded protein: CASSLSPLRNRDRVVYEQYF.